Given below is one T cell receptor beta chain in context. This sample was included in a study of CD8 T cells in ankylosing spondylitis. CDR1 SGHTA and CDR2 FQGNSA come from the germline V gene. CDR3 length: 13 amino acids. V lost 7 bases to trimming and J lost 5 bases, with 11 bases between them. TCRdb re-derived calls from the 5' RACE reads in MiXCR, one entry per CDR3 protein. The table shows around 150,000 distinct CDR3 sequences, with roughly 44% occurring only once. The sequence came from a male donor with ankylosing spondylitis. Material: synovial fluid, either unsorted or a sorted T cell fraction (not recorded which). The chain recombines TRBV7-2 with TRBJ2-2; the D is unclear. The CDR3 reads CASTDLETGELFF. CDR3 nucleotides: TGTGCCAGCACTGACTTGGAGACCGGGGAGCTGTTTTTT.